The T cell receptor beta chain described here comes from a study of blood T cell repertoires in COVID-19. The junction had 9 bases not matched to a gene; V was cut back by 0 bases and J by 2 bases. CDR3 length equals 17 residues. In germline, CDR1 is SGHRS, CDR2 YFSETQ. Libraries were prepared by immunoSEQ multiplex PCR; TCRdb keeps only in-frame clonotypes and omits some of them. The data hold about 44,000 clones, with roughly 87% observed a single time. The TCR was taken from a man aged 70 or older with active COVID-19. The specimen was peripheral blood. The rearrangement uses TRBV5-1 and TRBJ2-3; 7 nucleotides agree with TRBD2. CDR3 DNA: TGCGCCAGCAGCTTGGCCAGATTGGCGGGGGACACAGATACGCAGTATTTT. It encodes CASSLARLAGDTDTQYF.